The rows below give T cell receptor beta chains drawn from one sample of a study of CD8 T cells in Susac syndrome. From the immunoSEQ multiplex PCR reads, TCRdb called clonotypes with MiXCR, one entry per CDR3 protein. The sample carries roughly 170,000 distinct CDR3 sequences, roughly 92% recorded once. Sequencing used CD4+ T cells from PBMCs. Receptors were obtained from a human donor with multiple sclerosis. Each CDR3 is given with its conserved first and last residue. D genes are given only for firm matches. For some rows the clone size is stated as once, few or many, or as a class when expanded; others skip it.

J | size | V | D | CDR3 | DNA
TRBJ2-5 | . | TRBV12-3/TRBV12-4 | . | CASTIRIGETQYF | TGTGCCAGCACCATCCGGATCGGGGAGACCCAGTACTTC
TRBJ2-1 | once | TRBV19 | . | CASSQDLYEQFF | TGTGCCAGTAGTCAGGACTTATATGAGCAGTTCTTC
TRBJ2-7 | . | TRBV20-1 | . | CSAKYRDLYEQYF | TGCAGTGCTAAATATCGGGACCTCTACGAGCAGTACTTC
TRBJ1-4 | . | TRBV5-4 | . | CASSLSGRDEKLFF | TGTGCCAGCAGCTTGTCGGGGAGGGATGAAAAACTGTTTTTT
TRBJ1-5 | . | TRBV6-5 | . | CASSFYRGASNQPQHF | TGTGCCAGCAGTTTTTACCGGGGGGCGAGCAATCAGCCCCAGCATTTT
TRBJ1-4 | . | TRBV30 | . | CAWTGTQEKLFF | TGTGCCTGGACCGGGACGCAAGAAAAACTGTTTTTT
TRBJ1-2 | . | TRBV2 | . | CASSEAWTANYGYTF | TGTGCCAGCAGTGAAGCGTGGACAGCTAACTATGGCTACACCTTC
TRBJ2-1 | few | TRBV11-2 | . | CASSLDAAPYNEQFF | TGTGCCAGCAGCTTAGACGCAGCGCCATACAATGAGCAGTTCTTC
TRBJ2-1 | . | TRBV18 | . | CASSPREGINEQFF | TGTGCCAGCTCACCGCGTGAAGGGATCAATGAGCAGTTCTTC
TRBJ2-1 | . | TRBV12-3/TRBV12-4 | . | CASGIGNEQFF | TGTGCCAGCGGGATTGGCAATGAGCAGTTCTTC
TRBJ2-4 | few | TRBV6-1 | . | CASSPVFAGTHKNIQYF | TGTGCCAGCAGCCCAGTTTTTGCCGGGACACACAAAAACATTCAGTACTTC
TRBJ1-2 | . | TRBV29-1 | . | CSEFQAINYGYTF | TGCAGCGAGTTCCAGGCTATAAACTATGGCTACACCTTC
TRBJ1-2 | . | TRBV25-1 | . | CASSEIFTGRTLEGYTF | TGTGCCAGCAGTGAAATATTCACCGGACGTACTCTAGAGGGCTACACCTTC
TRBJ1-2 | . | TRBV2 | . | CASSIHQEAGGYTF | TGTGCCAGCAGTATACATCAGGAGGCTGGTGGCTACACCTTC
TRBJ1-5 | . | TRBV2 | . | CASSARGSSNQPQHF | TGTGCCAGCAGTGCCCGTGGGTCTAGCAATCAGCCCCAGCATTTT
TRBJ2-5 | . | TRBV27 | . | CASRDFWETQYF | TGTGCCAGCCGGGACTTCTGGGAGACCCAGTACTTC
TRBJ1-5 | . | TRBV3-1 | . | CASSQEGSGAQPQHF | TGTGCCAGCAGCCAAGAAGGGTCAGGGGCTCAGCCCCAGCATTTT
TRBJ1-6 | . | TRBV3-1 | TRBD1 | CASSSGQGGSPLHF | TGTGCCAGCAGCTCTGGACAGGGTGGATCACCCCTCCACTTT
TRBJ2-7 | . | TRBV20-1 | . | CSARGGQGTIRGYEQYF | TGCAGTGCTAGAGGGGGGCAGGGGACCATTCGGGGCTACGAGCAGTACTTC
TRBJ2-3 | once | TRBV7-2 | . | CASTTSRGTTDTQYF | TGTGCCAGCACTACTAGTAGGGGGACCACAGATACGCAGTATTTT
TRBJ2-2 | . | TRBV4-3 | . | CASMRALTMNTGELFF | TGCGCCAGCATGCGAGCCTTAACTATGAACACCGGGGAGCTGTTTTTT
TRBJ1-6 | once | TRBV27 | TRBD1 | CASSLLTGGWGNSPLHF | TGTGCCAGCAGTTTATTAACAGGGGGTTGGGGTAATTCACCCCTCCACTTT
TRBJ2-7 | . | TRBV5-1 | . | CASSPPPPAYEQYF | TGCGCCAGCAGTCCCCCTCCCCCGGCCTACGAGCAGTACTTC
TRBJ1-5 | . | TRBV19 | . | CASSESNQPQHF | TGTGCCAGTAGCGAGAGCAATCAGCCCCAGCATTTT
TRBJ2-7 | few | TRBV7-9 | . | CASSTTGLIYEQYF | TGTGCCAGCAGTACTACGGGACTTATCTACGAGCAGTACTTC
TRBJ2-5 | . | TRBV9 | TRBD2 | CASSVGTSGRSETQYF | TGTGCCAGCAGCGTAGGGACTAGCGGGAGGTCCGAGACCCAGTACTTC
TRBJ2-7 | few | TRBV7-2 | TRBD2 | CASSPSGGPYEQYF | TGTGCCAGCAGCCCTAGCGGGGGCCCTTACGAGCAGTACTTC
TRBJ2-7 | . | TRBV9 | TRBD1 | CASSQGDTLSYEQYF | TGTGCCAGCAGCCAGGGGGACACCCTCTCCTACGAGCAGTACTTC
TRBJ2-5 | . | TRBV10-3 | TRBD1 | CAIRDRGETQYF | TGTGCCATCAGGGACAGGGGAGAGACCCAGTACTTC
TRBJ2-7 | . | TRBV6-1 | TRBD2 | CASSPLAGGLTYEQYF | TGTGCCAGCAGTCCACTAGCGGGAGGTCTAACCTACGAGCAGTACTTC
TRBJ1-5 | . | TRBV10-2 | . | CASGVPNQPQHF | TGCGCCAGCGGGGTTCCCAATCAGCCCCAGCATTTT
TRBJ2-3 | . | TRBV5-1 | TRBD2 | CASSRSLAGVADTQYF | TGCGCCAGCAGCCGATCACTAGCGGGAGTGGCAGATACGCAGTATTTT
TRBJ1-5 | . | TRBV2 | TRBD1 | CASSKTGESQPQHF | TGTGCCAGCAGTAAGACAGGGGAGAGTCAGCCCCAGCATTTT
TRBJ2-3 | . | TRBV4-3 | . | CASSQELVGTDTQYF | TGCGCCAGCAGCCAAGAACTAGTCGGCACAGATACGCAGTATTTT
TRBJ1-1 | . | TRBV3-1 | . | CASRTGGGTEAFF | TGTGCCAGCAGAACGGGGGGCGGCACTGAAGCTTTCTTT
TRBJ2-5 | . | TRBV7-3 | . | CASSREPGGSETQYF | TGTGCCAGCAGCCGGGAGCCAGGGGGTTCGGAGACCCAGTACTTC
TRBJ1-6 | . | TRBV30 | TRBD1 | CAWSPTGRNSPLHF | TGTGCCTGGAGCCCGACAGGGCGAAATTCACCCCTCCACTTT
TRBJ2-7 | . | TRBV2 | . | CASHEGGGLQSYEQYF | TGTGCCAGCCATGAAGGGGGAGGGCTGCAAAGTTACGAGCAGTACTTC
TRBJ1-1 | once | TRBV14 | . | CASSAHLFTEAFF | TGTGCCAGCAGCGCACACCTTTTCACTGAAGCTTTCTTT
TRBJ1-1 | . | TRBV20-1 | TRBD1 | CSARGRDRGNTEAFF | TGCAGTGCTAGAGGCAGAGACAGGGGAAACACTGAAGCTTTCTTT
TRBJ2-7 | . | TRBV18 | . | CASSSNTGTRTYEQYF | TGTGCCAGCTCATCAAATACCGGGACTCGCACCTACGAGCAGTACTTC
TRBJ2-5 | . | TRBV5-1 | . | CASSLASNRFSKTQYF | TGCGCCAGCAGCTTGGCCTCTAATAGGTTTTCGAAGACCCAGTACTTC
TRBJ2-5 | . | TRBV19 | TRBD2 | CASSTRLAGGLSQETQYF | TGTGCCAGTAGTACGCGACTAGCGGGAGGACTGTCACAAGAGACCCAGTACTTC
TRBJ2-7 | . | TRBV5-6 | . | CASSTGQLGSYEQYF | TGTGCCAGCAGCACTGGACAACTTGGCTCCTACGAGCAGTACTTC
TRBJ2-7 | . | TRBV28 | . | CASSPGTLYEQYF | TGTGCCAGCAGTCCCGGGACACTCTACGAGCAGTACTTC
TRBJ2-7 | . | TRBV9 | TRBD2 | CASSPRLAGYEQYF | TGTGCCAGCAGCCCCCGACTAGCGGGCTACGAGCAGTACTTC
TRBJ1-5 | . | TRBV7-2 | TRBD1 | CASSLSVTGSNQPQHF | TGTGCCAGCAGCTTATCAGTGACAGGGAGCAATCAGCCCCAGCATTTT
TRBJ1-1 | . | TRBV29-1 | . | CSALPLDGGNTEAFF | TGCAGCGCCTTACCCCTGGACGGCGGGAACACTGAAGCTTTCTTT
TRBJ2-5 | . | TRBV25-1 | . | CASRNNPVETQYF | TGTGCCAGCAGAAATAACCCCGTAGAGACCCAGTACTTC
TRBJ2-2 | . | TRBV12-3/TRBV12-4 | TRBD2 | CADSRGLETGELFF | TGTGCCGACTCGAGGGGACTAGAAACCGGGGAGCTGTTTTTT
TRBJ1-2 | . | TRBV4-2 | TRBD1 | CASSQDGGTGARNTF | TGTGCCAGCAGCCAAGACGGAGGGACAGGGGCCCGGAACACCTTC
TRBJ1-6 | . | TRBV27 | TRBD1 | CASSLFRTGGYNSPLHF | TGTGCCAGCAGTTTATTTCGGACAGGGGGGTATAATTCACCCCTCCACTTT
TRBJ2-6 | . | TRBV18 | . | CASSPTEFLSGANVLTF | TGTGCCAGCTCACCAACGGAATTCCTCTCTGGGGCCAACGTCCTGACTTTC
TRBJ1-2 | . | TRBV12-3/TRBV12-4 | TRBD1 | CASSPQGGANYGYTF | TGTGCCAGCAGTCCTCAGGGGGGGGCGAACTATGGCTACACCTTC
TRBJ2-7 | . | TRBV5-1 | . | CASSPWEGAAEQYF | TGCGCCAGCAGCCCCTGGGAAGGGGCGGCCGAGCAGTACTTC